Below are 18 T cell receptor beta chains sequenced from a single sample in a study of T cells in Graves' hyperthyroidism and ophthalmopathy (dated by TCRdb to about 2019). Receptor amplification or capture employed multiplex PCR. Sequencing used an Illumina HiSeq 2000. The TCR beta CDR3 regions were amplified from the RNA transcripts. The first round of RT-PCR for the TCR CDR3 was performed with the HTBI primer set and the Qiagen OneStep RT-PCR kit. The public reads were reanalyzed by TCRdb: fastp trimming at Q25, MiXCR alignment, in-frame beta chains only. Identical CDR3 proteins give one entry, which carries the most common genes and DNA. Here the sample has roughly 700,000 distinct CDR3 sequences; around 16% occur a single time. Roughly a sixth of the sample is held by the ten biggest clonotypes. The sample taken for sequencing was blood. These receptors came from a man aged 50 or older with Graves' hyperthyroidism.

This clonotype has just a few counts. The chain links TRBV20-1 to TRBJ2-7, with D possibly TRBD1 on 5 matching bases. This CDR3 has 10 amino acids. In germline, CDR1 is DFQATT, CDR2 SNEGSKA (reference sequence). The V and J ends lost 6 bases and 5 bases respectively, with 8 bases between them. CDR3 loop: CSASTDEQYF. The CDR3 DNA follows: TGCAGTGCCTCGACAGACGAGCAGTACTTC.

The chain uses TRBV6-4 and TRBJ2-1; 8 bases line up with TRBD2. V was pared by 6 bases and J by 2 bases, with 15 bases of the junction left unmatched. CDR3 length: 18 amino acids. Per germline, CDR1 MRHNA and CDR2 SNTAGT. The CDR3 bases are TGTGCCAGCAGCAAAAACTCACTACTAGCGGCCACCTACAATGAGCAGTTCTTC. Translation gives CASSKNSLLAATYNEQFF.

The chain combines TRBV30 with TRBJ1-5; TRBD1 might be the D (6 bases). This CDR3 region has 14 residues. CDR1 is GTSNPN, CDR2 SVGIG, per germline (reference sequence). Trimming took 2 bases from V and 7 from J, leaving 15 bases between them. The CDR3 DNA sequence: TGTGCCTGGAGTCCCTTAAAGGGGGGACAGCCCCAGCATTTT. Its translation: CAWSPLKGGQPQHF.

This clonotype was counted many times. The V and J genes are TRBV29-1 and TRBJ1-1; 10 positions agree with TRBD1. The CDR3 consists of 16 residues. Germline V gene sequence: CDR1 SQVTM, CDR2 ANQGSEA. V was clipped by 2 bases and J by 4 bases; unmatched bases: 10. CDR3: CSVESRGGQGITEAFF. The DNA of the CDR3 is TGCAGCGTTGAATCCAGAGGGGGACAGGGGATCACTGAAGCTTTCTTT.

The sample holds many counts of this clonotype. The rearrangement uses TRBV30 and TRBJ2-7, with D maybe TRBD2 (6 bases). This CDR3 contains 17 residues. The germline gives CDR1 GTSNPN, CDR2 SVGIG (reference sequence). V lost 2 bases, J lost 3 bases, and 23 bases lay in between. The CDR3 is CAWSPPPRGGPDYEQYF. CDR3 DNA: TGTGCCTGGAGTCCCCCCCCGCGGGGCGGCCCGGACTACGAGCAGTACTTC.

This clonotype was detected only a few times. This chain links TRBV5-1 with TRBJ1-1; D perhaps matches TRBD1 (5 bases). Trimming left V 0 bases short and J 0 bases short, with 9 bases between. Germline V gene sequence: CDR1 SGHRS, CDR2 YFSETQ. The CDR3 runs 15 residues. The CDR3 DNA sequence: TGCGCCAGCAGCTTGGCAGGGCGATTGAACACTGAAGCTTTCTTT. It specifies CASSLAGRLNTEAFF.

V is TRBV20-1 and J is TRBJ2-1, with D unresolved. Germline V gene lookup returns CDR1 DFQATT and CDR2 SNEGSKA (reference sequence). V was pared by 5 bases and J by 6 bases, with 8 bases between. This CDR3 region has 11 residues. The CDR3 protein is CSAQSVNEQFF. The DNA of the CDR3 is TGCAGTGCTCAGTCTGTCAATGAGCAGTTCTTC.

In this sample, this clonotype turned up many times. The chain links TRBV11-2 to TRBJ2-7; D is uncertain. Trimming took 3 bases from V and 6 from J, leaving 6 bases between them. The CDR3 length is 11 residues. Germline assignment: CDR1 SGHAT and CDR2 FQNNGV. The DNA for the CDR3 is TGTGCCAGCAGCTTTTCAGTCGAGCAGTACTTC. It specifies CASSFSVEQYF.

This clonotype was found many times. The chain joins TRBV6-2 or TRBV6-3 to TRBJ1-5, with D perhaps TRBD1 (5 bases). CDR3 length: 15 residues. The V and J ends lost 5 bases and 0 bases respectively, with 11 bases between them. CDR1 MNHEY and CDR2 SVGEGT come from the germline V gene. DNA for the CDR3: TGTGCCAGCAGTCCGGGACCTAATAGCAATCAGCCCCAGCATTTT. Its protein is CASSPGPNSNQPQHF.

This clonotype was seen a few times. This chain uses TRBV19 with TRBJ2-2; TRBD2 matches 16 bases. CDR3 size: 18 residues. V shed 5 bases and J 3 bases; nucleotides not matched to a gene: 6. Germline CDR1 and CDR2: LNHDA and SQIVND (reference sequence). In nucleotides, the CDR3 is TGTGCCAGTAGTCCGGGACTAGCGGGAGGGCCTGACACCGGGGAGCTGTTTTTT. As protein: CASSPGLAGGPDTGELFF.

This clonotype was observed many times. The junction does not match germline at one end; this may be a read error. The CDR3 DNA is TGTGCCAGCAGTGCACCGCCGGACTCTCTTAACTATAGCTACACCTTC. Translating it yields CASSAPPDSLNYSYTF. The genes are TRBV28 and TRBJ1-2; D uncertain. Germline CDR1 MDHEN, CDR2 SYDVKM. The CDR3 length is 16 residues.

J is TRBJ2-1 and V is TRBV11-2; 7 bases are shared with TRBD2. After removal of 5 bases from V and 8 bases from J, the junction contained 12 bases not matched to a gene. Germline CDR1 is SGHAT and CDR2 is FQNNGV. The CDR3 consists of 15 residues. CDR3 region: CASSPGTGGSYEQFF. In DNA, the CDR3 is TGTGCCAGCAGCCCAGGGACTGGCGGGAGTTATGAGCAGTTCTTC.

V is TRBV20-1 and J is TRBJ2-7; 7 bases map to TRBD2. The germline V gene encodes CDR1 DFQATT and CDR2 SNEGSKA (reference sequence). This CDR3 is 16 amino acids long. Losses at the gene ends were 1 base for V and 4 bases for J; bases not matched to a gene: 13. The CDR3 loop is CSARGIFGGRSYEQYF. The CDR3 coding sequence is TGCAGTGCTAGAGGCATCTTTGGCGGGAGATCTTACGAGCAGTACTTC.

This clonotype was seen many times. The rearrangement links TRBV27 to TRBJ1-5, with no clear D. Germline CDR1 is MNHEY and CDR2 is SMNVEV (reference sequence). Trimming removed 7 bases from V and 5 bases from J, with 12 bases in between. The CDR3 sequence is 13 residues long. CDR3 nucleotides: TGTGCCAGCACCTCGAGGCGGGATCAGCCCCAGCATTTT. Encoded protein: CASTSRRDQPQHF.

A word on this clonotype: This likely comes from a read error, as the CDR3 has no conserved phenylalanine or tryptophan at its end. V usage is TRBV10-3 and J usage is TRBJ2-6; D unclear. This CDR3 region has 14 residues. V shed 6 bases and J shed 0 bases, with 6 bases lying between them. Germline lookup yields CDR1 ENHRY and CDR2 SYGVKD. The CDR3 region has the DNA TGTGCCATCAGCGCCACCTCTGGGGCCAACGTCCTGACTATC. Amino acid sequence: CAISATSGANVLTI.

This clonotype occurred a few times. The chain links TRBV28 to TRBJ1-5; D is undetermined. V lost 6 bases, J lost 2 bases, and 17 bases lay in between. This CDR3 has 16 residues. Germline CDR1 and CDR2: MDHEN and SYDVKM. The CDR3 region has the DNA TGTGCCAGCAGGCCCGACGAGGGAGGTGGCAATCAGCCCCAGCATTTT. Translating gives CASRPDEGGGNQPQHF. Looking up the rest from reference TRBV28 and TRBJ1-5 gives the full variable domain: DVKVTQSSRYLVKRTGEKVFLECVQDMDHENMFWYRQDPGLGLRLIYFSYDVKMKEKGDIPEGYSVSREKKERFSLILESASTNQTSMYLCASRPDEGGGNQPQHFGDGTRLSIL.

The V gene is TRBV6-5, the J gene TRBJ2-5, with D tentatively TRBD1 (6 bases). Looked up from germline, CDR1 is MNHEY and CDR2 is SVGAGI. The CDR3 sequence is 12 residues long. V was cut by 2 bases and J by 9 bases, with 10 bases left in between. The CDR3 bases are TGTGCCAGCAGTTACGGGGGCACAGCCCAGTACTTC. Translated: CASSYGGTAQYF.

This clonotype was seen repeatedly, ten times or more. This chain joins TRBV13 and TRBJ2-3; D may be TRBD1 (6 bases). Trimming shortened V by 2 bases and J by 5 bases, and 11 bases separated the two germline ends. The germline V gene has CDR1 PRHDT and CDR2 FYEKMQ (reference sequence). The CDR3 runs 14 residues. The CDR3 DNA reads TGTGCCAGCAGCTTATCAGGGGCGGGAGATACGCAGTATTTT. Its protein product is CASSLSGAGDTQYF.